These 23 T cell receptor beta chains were all obtained from the same sample, sequenced in a study of blood T cells in healthy people across ages (dated by TCRdb to 2014 to 2015). Libraries were constructed by 5' RACE. The data were produced on an Illumina HiSeq 2500. The second PCR ran for roughly 7 to 12 cycles and used a J-beta primer mix along with a sample-barcoded 5' primer. The public reads were reanalyzed by TCRdb: fastp trimming at Q25, MiXCR alignment, in-frame beta chains only. All rows with the same CDR3 protein become a single entry with the most common DNA and genes. For this sample there are a few hundred thousand distinct CDR3 sequences; about 28% appear just once. The ten biggest clones cover approximately 3.5% of the sample. These data were also filed under a second study, of T cells of mothers and their children.

The material sequenced was blood. The source is a boy younger than 10 in good health.

This clonotype was recorded a few times. The chain couples TRBV20-1 to TRBJ1-3; possibly TRBD1 for D (5 bases). The CDR3 covers 15 residues. Germline V gives CDR1 DFQATT, CDR2 SNEGSKA (reference sequence). Trimming shortened V by 3 bases and J by 0 bases, and 12 bases separated the two germline ends. CDR3 nucleotides: TGCAGTGCTAGGGTGGGGGAATTCTCTGGAAACACCATATATTTT. Amino acids: CSARVGEFSGNTIYF.

This clonotype was seen ten or more times. The chain employs TRBV29-1 and TRBJ1-5, with 7 bases that match TRBD1. CDR1 and CDR2 (germline): SQVTM, ANQGSEA. The CDR3 has 14 residues. DNA for the CDR3: TGCAGTATCAGGGGGAATTATAGCAATCAGCCCCAGCATTTT. Translated, it gives CSIRGNYSNQPQHF.

This chain uses TRBV28 with TRBJ2-5, with a tentative D call TRBD1 (5 bases). This CDR3 spans 15 amino acids. Looked up from germline, CDR1 is MDHEN and CDR2 is SYDVKM. Trimming took 3 bases from V and 2 from J, leaving 13 bases between them. The CDR3 is CASSFFTGRQETQYF. CDR3 DNA sequence: TGTGCCAGCAGTTTCTTCACAGGACGGCAAGAGACCCAGTACTTC.

This chain connects TRBV20-1 to TRBJ2-7, with 8 bases fitting TRBD1. From germline, CDR1 is DFQATT and CDR2 SNEGSKA (reference sequence). Trimming at V came to 6 bases and at J to 3 bases, leaving 13 bases not matched to a gene. This CDR3 is 15 amino acids long. In nucleotides, the CDR3 is TGCAGTGCGCAGGCAGGGGCAGGGGGCGGCTACGAGCAGTACTTC. This sequence encodes CSAQAGAGGGYEQYF.

A single count supports this clonotype. At one end the junction does not follow the germline gene, possibly because of a read error. This CDR3 reads CASSFSAAPSDNEQFF. Here the CDR3 DNA reads TGTGCCAGCAGTTTTTCGGCGGCCCCCTCCGACAATGAGCAGTTCTTC. V gene TRBV27 combines with J gene TRBJ2-1; the D is unclear. The CDR3 loop spans 16 amino acids. Per germline, CDR1 MNHEY and CDR2 SMNVEV (reference sequence).

In its sample, this clonotype was seen a few times. The chain has TRBV20-1 and TRBJ1-1; 8 bases agree with TRBD1. The CDR3 runs 15 residues. With V trimmed by 0 bases and J by 4 bases, 7 bases remained unmatched. Germline CDR1 DFQATT, CDR2 SNEGSKA (reference sequence). As DNA, the CDR3 is TGCAGTGCTAGAGATCTTTCAGGGGGCGGCACTGAAGCTTTCTTT. Its protein is CSARDLSGGGTEAFF.

With respect to this clonotype: Compared with germline, one end of the junction differs, possibly owing to a read error. V usage is TRBV11-1 and J usage is TRBJ2-5, with D maybe TRBD2 (5 bases). Germline CDR1 is SGHAT and CDR2 is FQDESV (reference sequence). This CDR3 has 12 amino acids. CDR3 amino acids: CASSLLEETRYF. As DNA, the CDR3 is TGTGCCAGCAGCTTATTGGAGGAGACCCGGTACTTC.

This chain connects TRBV7-2 to TRBJ2-2; the match to TRBD1 covers 7 bases. The CDR3 covers 16 residues. The V segment lost 5 bases and the J segment 0 bases; nucleotides outside the gene matches: 6. CDR1 and CDR2 from the germline V gene are SGHTA and FQGNSA. The CDR3 is CASSPGQAPNTGELFF. CDR3 DNA: TGTGCCAGCAGCCCCGGACAGGCCCCGAACACCGGGGAGCTGTTTTTT. The complete variable domain, with remaining parts taken from reference TRBV7-2 and TRBJ2-2, reads GAGVSQSPSNKVTEKGKDVELRCDPISGHTALYWYRQSLGQGLEFLIYFQGNSAPDKSGLPSDRFSAERTGGSVSTLTIQRTQQEDSAVYLCASSPGQAPNTGELFFGEGSRLTVL.

There are a few counts of this clonotype. The chain couples TRBV10-3 to TRBJ2-1; 10 bases map to TRBD2. This CDR3 contains 18 residues. Trimming removed 4 bases from V and 4 bases from J; junction bases left unmatched: 13. Germline values: CDR1 ENHRY, CDR2 SYGVKD. CDR3 in amino acids: CAISGLNKGTSVYNEQFF. The CDR3 DNA sequence: TGTGCCATCAGTGGATTAAATAAGGGGACTAGCGTATACAATGAGCAGTTCTTC.

V is TRBV6-6 and J is TRBJ2-1; 10 nucleotides agree with TRBD1. Trimming cost V 6 bases and J 6 bases; bases outside gene matches: 11. Germline loops: CDR1 MNHNY, CDR2 SVGAGI (reference sequence). This CDR3 has 16 amino acids. CDR3 protein: CASSPLRDRGSNEQFF. The CDR3 region has the DNA TGTGCCAGCAGCCCCCTCCGGGACAGGGGAAGCAATGAGCAGTTCTTC.

The V and J genes are TRBV14 and TRBJ1-1; TRBD1 is a possible D gene (5 bases). The CDR3 is made up of 13 amino acids. From germline, CDR1 is SGHDN and CDR2 FVKESK. Trimming left V 5 bases short and J 4 bases short, with 11 bases between. CDR3 amino acids: CASSSTGTTEAFF. The CDR3 DNA reads TGTGCCAGCAGCTCTACCGGGACCACTGAAGCTTTCTTT. The whole variable domain, remainder taken from reference TRBV14 and TRBJ1-1, is EAGVTQFPSHSVIEKGQTVTLRCDPISGHDNLYWYRRVMGKEIKFLLHFVKESKQDESGMPNNRFLAERTGGTYSTLKVQPAELEDSGVYFCASSSTGTTEAFFGQGTRLTVV.

This clonotype was counted a few times. Without the conserved terminal phenylalanine or tryptophan, this CDR3 likely stems from a read error. The rearrangement joins TRBV4-2 to TRBJ2-5; 9 nucleotides align to TRBD2. The J call is doubtful: the DNA matches TRBJ2-1 better. CDR1 and CDR2 from the germline V gene are LGHNA and YNFKEQ. The CDR3 spans 17 residues. CDR3 protein: CASSQDFGLAQRNEQFL. DNA of the CDR3: TGTGCCAGCAGCCAAGACTTTGGACTAGCGCAACGGAATGAGCAGTTCCTC.

This clonotype was counted a few times. The chain employs TRBV5-8 and TRBJ2-2; 14 nucleotides match TRBD2. The germline gives CDR1 SGHTS, CDR2 YDEGEE. This CDR3 contains 16 residues. The trim removed 5 bases at V and 7 bases at J, leaving 7 bases unmatched. The DNA for the CDR3 is TGTGCCAGCAGTGCCGGGACTAGCGGGAGAAGCGGGGAGCTGTTTTTT. Translated: CASSAGTSGRSGELFF.

V gene TRBV20-1 combines with J gene TRBJ2-3; D is undetermined. V dropped 3 bases and J dropped 0 bases, with 10 bases sitting between them. CDR3 length: 14 residues. From germline, CDR1 is DFQATT and CDR2 SNEGSKA (reference sequence). Here the CDR3 reads CSASVQTSTDTQYF. DNA of the CDR3: TGCAGTGCTAGTGTTCAGACTAGCACAGATACGCAGTATTTT.

The chain carries TRBV5-4 and TRBJ1-1; the D gene is possibly TRBD1 (6 bases). Looked up from germline, CDR1 is SGHNT and CDR2 is YYREEE (reference sequence). This CDR3 is built from 15 residues. V gave up 5 bases and J gave up 5 bases, with 19 bases separating them. The CDR3 here is CASRTWGAGKTEAFF. The DNA of the CDR3 is TGTGCCAGCAGGACCTGGGGGGCTGGAAAAACTGAAGCTTTCTTT.

This clonotype was detected only a few times. The chain carries TRBV2 and TRBJ2-5, with 9 bases lining up with TRBD2. The DNA end is more similar to TRBJ2-1, so the J call may be wrong. The length of the CDR3 is 15 residues. Germline CDR1 and CDR2: SNHLY and FYNNEI. CDR3 DNA sequence: TGTGCCAGCAGTGAATTGGCGGGGGGGCGGAATGAGCAGTTCTTC. This gives the protein CASSELAGGRNEQFF.

The rearrangement joins TRBV20-1 to TRBJ2-7, with D unclear. The CDR3 runs 13 residues. Looked up from germline, CDR1 is DFQATT and CDR2 is SNEGSKA (reference sequence). Trimming left V 3 bases short and J 0 bases short, with 9 bases between. CDR3: CSASGHFSYEQYF. The CDR3 nucleotides are TGCAGTGCTAGCGGGCACTTCTCCTACGAGCAGTACTTC.

The genes are TRBV25-1 and TRBJ2-2; 8 bases fit TRBD2. CDR1 is MGHDK, CDR2 SYGVNS, per germline. The CDR3 runs to 14 residues. The trim removed 3 bases at V and 6 bases at J, leaving 3 bases unmatched. This chain's CDR3 is CASSDSGRAGELFF. CDR3 DNA: TGTGCCAGCAGTGACTCCGGGAGGGCCGGGGAGCTGTTTTTT. The full variable domain, completed using reference TRBV25-1 and TRBJ2-2, is EADIYQTPRYLVIGTGKKITLECSQTMGHDKMYWYQQDPGMELHLIHYSYGVNSTEKGDLSSESTVSRIRTEHFPLTLESARPSHTSQYLCASSDSGRAGELFFGEGSRLTVL.

There are a few counts of this clonotype. V and J are TRBV29-1 and TRBJ1-1; D is unclear. CDR1 and CDR2 (germline): SQVTM, ANQGSEA. The CDR3 length is 12 residues. The ends were cut back, 6 bases at V and 1 base at J, with 9 bases in the middle. Written as DNA, the CDR3 is TGCAGCGTGGCCGTATCGAACACTGAAGCTTTCTTT. Protein: CSVAVSNTEAFF. The variable domain in full, completed from reference TRBV29-1 and TRBJ1-1, reads SAVISQKPSRDICQRGTSLTIQCQVDSQVTMMFWYRQQPGQSLTLIATANQGSEATYESGFVIDKFPISRPNLTFSTLTVSNMSPEDSSIYLCSVAVSNTEAFFGQGTRLTVV.

CDR3 amino acids: CASSVGMGTGTEQYF. The CDR3 DNA reads TGTGCCAGCAGCGTAGGAATGGGGACAGGGACCGAGCAGTACTTC. The chain employs TRBV9 and TRBJ2-7, with 9 bases matching TRBD1. J lost 6 bases, V lost 0 bases, and 7 bases had no gene match. Germline V gene data show CDR1 as SGDLS and CDR2 as YYNGEE. The CDR3 spans 15 residues. The complete variable domain, with remaining parts taken from reference TRBV9 and TRBJ2-7, reads DSGVTQTPKHLITATGQRVTLRCSPRSGDLSVYWYQQSLDQGLQFLIQYYNGEERAKGNILERFSAQQFPDLHSELNLSSLELGDSALYFCASSVGMGTGTEQYFGPGTRLTVT.

This clonotype showed up just a few times. V is TRBV6-5 and J is TRBJ2-5; D may be TRBD2 (5 bases). Trimming cost V 3 bases and J 1 base, with 15 bases left between them. CDR3 length equals 16 residues. The germline CDR1 and CDR2 sequences are MNHEY and SVGAGI. CDR3 amino acids: CASSYNGLSTQETQYF. CDR3 in DNA: TGTGCCAGCAGTTATAACGGACTTTCGACCCAAGAGACCCAGTACTTC.

This clonotype occurred a few times. The chain carries TRBV27 and TRBJ2-5; D is unresolved. The DNA end is more similar to TRBJ2-1, so the J call may be wrong. The CDR3 sequence is 11 residues long. Germline V gene sequence: CDR1 MNHEY, CDR2 SMNVEV (reference sequence). In nucleotides, the CDR3 is TGTGCCAGCAGTTGGAACAATGAGCAGTTCTTC. It yields the protein CASSWNNEQFF.

This clonotype appeared a few times. The CDR3 bases are TGTGCCAGCAGTTATAGTACTAGCGGAGGCCAAGAGACCCAGTACTTC. This translates into CASSYSTSGGQETQYF. This chain connects TRBV6-5 to TRBJ2-5; the match to TRBD2 covers 8 bases. Trimming removed 3 bases from V and 1 base from J; junction bases left unmatched: 7. The CDR3 loop spans 16 amino acids. Germline loops: CDR1 MNHEY, CDR2 SVGAGI.